This T cell receptor (beta chain) was captured in a study of blood T cell repertoires in COVID-19. In the study overall: PBMCs, B-cell-depleted T cells, or T cells were the source of the cDNA or gDNA that made up the material.

Enrolled through a virtual design, the participants were between roughly 18 and 89 years of age and came from some 26 US areas. Which cohort a participant joined came from the clinical history participants gave. V dropped 8 bases and J dropped 8; count of bases not matched to a gene: 15. Germline values: CDR1 SQVTM, CDR2 ANQGSEA. CDR3 size: 14 residues. In its sample, this clone was seen a few times. Sequencing was performed with immunoSEQ multiplex PCR; in TCRdb, only in-frame clones are kept and a portion is missing. The sample carries 260,000 or so clones, about nine tenths recorded once. The rearrangement joins TRBV29-1 to TRBJ2-1; TRBD2 agrees at 7 bases. The sequence was obtained from a middle-aged woman with acute COVID-19. Sequenced: PBMCs or T cells enriched from blood (not recorded which). The CDR3 nucleotides read TGCAGCCTCTCCCCAGCGGGAAAGAAGGATGAGCAGTTCTTC. It yields the protein CSLSPAGKKDEQFF.